Sequencing of this TCR beta chain was carried out in a study of blood T cell repertoires in COVID-19. Study background: Samples of COVID-19 (acute and convalescent) were obtained from the United States, Italy and Spain. From T cells, B-cell-depleted T cells, or PBMCs came the material, which was cDNA or gDNA.

This table comes from immunoSEQ multiplex PCR, and its TCRdb copy is limited to in-frame clones, with some not included. The sample carries 220,000 or so clones, roughly 84% recorded once. The origin of this receptor is a woman aged 55 to 70 who had recovered from COVID-19. The sequenced material came from peripheral blood.

The CDR3 DNA is TGTGCCAGTAGTTCCCAGGCCGACATACATGAAAAACTGTTTTTT. It codes for CASSSQADIHEKLFF. The chain uses TRBV19 and TRBJ1-4; D is unresolved. Germline V gives CDR1 LNHDA, CDR2 SQIVND (reference sequence). Deletions cut 5 bases from V and 6 bases from J, with 16 bases between. The CDR3 runs 15 residues.